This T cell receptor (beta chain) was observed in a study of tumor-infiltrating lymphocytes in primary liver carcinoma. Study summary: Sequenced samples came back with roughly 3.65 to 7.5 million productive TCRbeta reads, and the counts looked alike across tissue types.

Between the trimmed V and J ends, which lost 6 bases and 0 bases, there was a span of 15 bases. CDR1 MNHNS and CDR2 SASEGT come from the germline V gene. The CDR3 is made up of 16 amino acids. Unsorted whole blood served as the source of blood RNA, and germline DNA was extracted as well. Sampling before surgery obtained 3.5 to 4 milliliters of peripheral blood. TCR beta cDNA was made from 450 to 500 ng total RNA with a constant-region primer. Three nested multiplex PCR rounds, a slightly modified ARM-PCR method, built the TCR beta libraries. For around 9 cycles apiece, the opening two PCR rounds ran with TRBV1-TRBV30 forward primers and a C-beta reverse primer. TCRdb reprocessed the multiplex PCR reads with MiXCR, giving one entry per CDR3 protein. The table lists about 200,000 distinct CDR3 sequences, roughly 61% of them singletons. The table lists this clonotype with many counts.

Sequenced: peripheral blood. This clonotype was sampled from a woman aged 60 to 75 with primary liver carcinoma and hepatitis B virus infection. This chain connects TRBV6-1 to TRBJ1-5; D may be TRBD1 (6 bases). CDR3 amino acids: CASSRQVPSSNQPQHF. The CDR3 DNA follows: TGTGCCAGCAGCCGACAGGTTCCCTCTAGCAATCAGCCCCAGCATTTT.